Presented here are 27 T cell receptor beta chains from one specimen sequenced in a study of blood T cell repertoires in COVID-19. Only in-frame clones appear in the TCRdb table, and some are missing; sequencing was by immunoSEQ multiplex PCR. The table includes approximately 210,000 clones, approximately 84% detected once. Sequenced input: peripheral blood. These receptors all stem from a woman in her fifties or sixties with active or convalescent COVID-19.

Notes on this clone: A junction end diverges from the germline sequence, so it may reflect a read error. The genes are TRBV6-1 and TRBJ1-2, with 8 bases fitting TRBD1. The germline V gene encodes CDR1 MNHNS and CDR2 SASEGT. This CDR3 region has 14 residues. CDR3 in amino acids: CASREGQGVYGYTF. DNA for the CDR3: TGTGCCAGCAGAGAAGGACAGGGTGTCTATGGCTACACCTTC.

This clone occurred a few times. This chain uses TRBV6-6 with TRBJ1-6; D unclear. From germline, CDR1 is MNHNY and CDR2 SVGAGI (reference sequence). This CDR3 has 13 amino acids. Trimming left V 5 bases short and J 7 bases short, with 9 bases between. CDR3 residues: CASSQRENSPLHF. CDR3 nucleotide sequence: TGTGCCAGCAGTCAACGCGAAAATTCACCCCTCCACTTT.

The CDR3 DNA reads as TGTGCCAGCAGCTCCCAAGGAGGATTCAATGAGCAGTTCTTC. It codes for CASSSQGGFNEQFF. This chain uses TRBV5-4 with TRBJ2-1, with D tentatively TRBD2 (5 bases). The CDR3 consists of 14 residues. The V gene's germline CDR1 is SGHNT and CDR2 YYREEE (reference sequence). Between the trimmed V and J ends, which lost 3 bases and 6 bases, there was a span of 13 bases.

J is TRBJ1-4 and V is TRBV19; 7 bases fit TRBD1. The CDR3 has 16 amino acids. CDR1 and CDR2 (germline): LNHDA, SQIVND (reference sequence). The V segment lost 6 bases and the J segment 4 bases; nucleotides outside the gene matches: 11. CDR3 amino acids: CASSNTLGGFNEKLFF. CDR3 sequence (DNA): TGTGCCAGTAGCAATACGCTAGGGGGCTTTAATGAAAAACTGTTTTTT.

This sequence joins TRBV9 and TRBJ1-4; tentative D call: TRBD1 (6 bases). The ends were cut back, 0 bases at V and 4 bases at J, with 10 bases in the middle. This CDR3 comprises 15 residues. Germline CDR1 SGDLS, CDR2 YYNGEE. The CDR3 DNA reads TGTGCCAGCAGCGTAGGGGGGCTCCATAATGAAAAACTGTTTTTT. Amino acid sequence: CASSVGGLHNEKLFF.

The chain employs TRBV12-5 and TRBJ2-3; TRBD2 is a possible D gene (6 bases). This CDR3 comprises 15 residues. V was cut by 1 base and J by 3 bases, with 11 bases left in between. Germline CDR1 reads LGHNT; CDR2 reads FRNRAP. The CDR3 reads CASGLGGRRTDTQYF. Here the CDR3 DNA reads TGTGCTAGTGGTTTGGGTGGGAGGCGGACAGATACGCAGTATTTT.

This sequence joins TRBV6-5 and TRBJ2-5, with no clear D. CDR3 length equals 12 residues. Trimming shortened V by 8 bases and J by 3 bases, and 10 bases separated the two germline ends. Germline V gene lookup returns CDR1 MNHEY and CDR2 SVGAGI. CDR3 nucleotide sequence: TGTGCCAGCGCCACAGAGAAAGAGACCCAGTACTTC. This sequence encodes CASATEKETQYF.

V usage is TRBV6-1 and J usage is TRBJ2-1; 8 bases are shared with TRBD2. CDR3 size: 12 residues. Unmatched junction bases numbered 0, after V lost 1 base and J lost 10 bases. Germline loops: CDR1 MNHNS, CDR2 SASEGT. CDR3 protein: CASSEERGEQFF. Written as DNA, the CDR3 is TGTGCCAGCAGTGAAGAGCGGGGGGAGCAGTTCTTC.

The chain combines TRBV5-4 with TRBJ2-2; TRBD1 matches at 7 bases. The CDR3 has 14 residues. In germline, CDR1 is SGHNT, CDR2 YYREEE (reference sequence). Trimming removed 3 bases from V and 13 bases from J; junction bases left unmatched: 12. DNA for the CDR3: TGTGCCAGCAGCTACGAACCGGACAGGTCGGCGCTGTTTTTT. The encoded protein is CASSYEPDRSALFF.

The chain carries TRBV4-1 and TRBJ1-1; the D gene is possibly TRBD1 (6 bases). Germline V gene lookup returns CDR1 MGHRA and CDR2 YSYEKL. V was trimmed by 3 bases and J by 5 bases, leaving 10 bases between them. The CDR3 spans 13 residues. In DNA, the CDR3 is TGCGCCAGCAGCCACGGACAGTATACTGAAGCTTTCTTT. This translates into CASSHGQYTEAFF.

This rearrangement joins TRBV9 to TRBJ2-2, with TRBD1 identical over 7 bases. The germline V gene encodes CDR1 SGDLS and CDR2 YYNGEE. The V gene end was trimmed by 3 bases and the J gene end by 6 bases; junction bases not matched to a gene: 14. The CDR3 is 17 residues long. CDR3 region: CASSERQGRSASGELFF. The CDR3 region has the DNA TGTGCCAGCAGCGAGAGACAGGGAAGGAGTGCTTCCGGGGAGCTGTTTTTT.

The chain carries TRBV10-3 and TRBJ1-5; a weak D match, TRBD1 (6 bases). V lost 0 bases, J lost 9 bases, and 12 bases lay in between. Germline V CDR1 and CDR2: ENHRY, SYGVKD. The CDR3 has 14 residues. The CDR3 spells CAISESGQSRPQHF. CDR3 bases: TGTGCCATCAGTGAGTCCGGACAGAGCCGGCCCCAGCATTTT.

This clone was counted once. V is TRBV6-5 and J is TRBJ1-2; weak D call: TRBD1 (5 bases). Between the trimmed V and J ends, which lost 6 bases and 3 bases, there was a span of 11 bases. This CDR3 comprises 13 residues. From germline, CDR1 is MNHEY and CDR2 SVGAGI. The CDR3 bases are TGTGCCAGCAGACGGGGACTGGACTATGGCTACACCTTC. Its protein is CASRRGLDYGYTF.

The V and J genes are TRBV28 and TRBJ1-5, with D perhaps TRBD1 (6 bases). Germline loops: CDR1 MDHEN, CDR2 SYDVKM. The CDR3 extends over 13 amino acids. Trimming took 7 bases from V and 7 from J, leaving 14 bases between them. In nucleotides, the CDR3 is TGTGCCAGCAAGGGGGGGGCGTGGCAGCCCCAGCATTTT. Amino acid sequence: CASKGGAWQPQHF.

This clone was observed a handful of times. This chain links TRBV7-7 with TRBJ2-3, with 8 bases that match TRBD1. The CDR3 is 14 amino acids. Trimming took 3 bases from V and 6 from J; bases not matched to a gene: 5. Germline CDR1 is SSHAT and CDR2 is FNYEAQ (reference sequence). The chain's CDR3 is CASSLTGVGDTQYF. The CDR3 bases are TGTGCCAGCAGCTTGACAGGGGTGGGGGATACGCAGTATTTT. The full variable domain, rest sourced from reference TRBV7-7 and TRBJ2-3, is GAGVSQSPRYKVTKRGQDVTLRCDPISSHATLYWYQQALGQGPEFLTYFNYEAQPDKSGLPSDRFSAERPEGSISTLTIQRTEQRDSAMYRCASSLTGVGDTQYFGPGTRLTVL.

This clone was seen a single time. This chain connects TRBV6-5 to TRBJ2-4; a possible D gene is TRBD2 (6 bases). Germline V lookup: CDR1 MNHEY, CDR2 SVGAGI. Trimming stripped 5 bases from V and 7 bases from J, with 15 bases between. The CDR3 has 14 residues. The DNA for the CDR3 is TGTGCCAGCAGTCGAGTCGGGGGTAGGAACATTCAGTACTTC. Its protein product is CASSRVGGRNIQYF.

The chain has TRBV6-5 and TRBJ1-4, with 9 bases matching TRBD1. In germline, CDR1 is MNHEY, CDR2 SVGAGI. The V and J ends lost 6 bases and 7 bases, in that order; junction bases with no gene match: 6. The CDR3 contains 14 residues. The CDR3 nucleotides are TGTGCCAGCAGAACAGGGGGCTTGGCTGAAAAACTGTTTTTT. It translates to CASRTGGLAEKLFF.

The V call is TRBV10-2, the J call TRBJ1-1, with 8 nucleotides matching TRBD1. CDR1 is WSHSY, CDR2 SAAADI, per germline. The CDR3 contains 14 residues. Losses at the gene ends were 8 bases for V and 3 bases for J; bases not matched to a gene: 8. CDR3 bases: TGCGCCAGCGGGAAAGGACAGGGCCACACTGAAGCTTTCTTT. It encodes CASGKGQGHTEAFF.

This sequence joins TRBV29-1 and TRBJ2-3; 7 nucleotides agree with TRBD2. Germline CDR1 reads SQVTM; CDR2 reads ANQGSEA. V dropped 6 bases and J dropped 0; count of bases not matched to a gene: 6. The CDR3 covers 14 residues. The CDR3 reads CSVASGASTDTQYF. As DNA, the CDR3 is TGCAGCGTGGCAAGCGGGGCTAGCACAGATACGCAGTATTTT.

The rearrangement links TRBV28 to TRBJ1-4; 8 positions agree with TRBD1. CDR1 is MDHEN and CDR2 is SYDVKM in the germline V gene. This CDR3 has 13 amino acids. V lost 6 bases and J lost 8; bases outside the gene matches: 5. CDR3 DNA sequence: TGTGCCAGCAGAAGCCGGGACAGGGAAAAACTGTTTTTT. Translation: CASRSRDREKLFF.

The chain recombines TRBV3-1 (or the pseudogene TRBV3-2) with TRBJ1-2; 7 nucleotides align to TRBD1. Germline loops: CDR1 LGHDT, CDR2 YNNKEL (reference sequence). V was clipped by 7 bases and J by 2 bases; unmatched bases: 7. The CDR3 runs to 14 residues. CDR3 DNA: TGTGCCAGCACCCCCAGGGGGTACAACTATGGCTACACCTTC. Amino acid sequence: CASTPRGYNYGYTF.

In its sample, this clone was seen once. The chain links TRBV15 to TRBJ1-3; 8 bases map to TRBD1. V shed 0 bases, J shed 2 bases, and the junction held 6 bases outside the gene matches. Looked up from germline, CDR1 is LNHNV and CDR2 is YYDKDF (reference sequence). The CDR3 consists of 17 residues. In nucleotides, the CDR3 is TGTGCCACCAGCAGAGATTCGGCGACAGGGGCTGGAAACACCATATATTTT. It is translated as CATSRDSATGAGNTIYF.

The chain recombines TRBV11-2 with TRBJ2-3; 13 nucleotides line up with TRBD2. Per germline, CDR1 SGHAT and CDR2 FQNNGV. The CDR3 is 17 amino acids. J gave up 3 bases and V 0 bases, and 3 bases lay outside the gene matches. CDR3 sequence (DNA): TGTGCCAGCAGCTTAGACGGGACTAGCGGGAATACAGATACGCAGTATTTT. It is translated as CASSLDGTSGNTDTQYF.

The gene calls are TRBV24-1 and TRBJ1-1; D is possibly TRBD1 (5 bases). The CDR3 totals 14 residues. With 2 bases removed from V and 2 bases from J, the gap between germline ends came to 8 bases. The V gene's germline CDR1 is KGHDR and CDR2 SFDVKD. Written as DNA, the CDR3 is TGTGCCACCAGTGATTCGACAGACAACACTGAAGCTTTCTTT. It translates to CATSDSTDNTEAFF.

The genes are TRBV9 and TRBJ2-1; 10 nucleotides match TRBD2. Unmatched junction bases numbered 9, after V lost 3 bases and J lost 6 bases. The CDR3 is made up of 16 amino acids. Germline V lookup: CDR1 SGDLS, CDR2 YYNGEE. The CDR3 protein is CASSASGTSVINEQFF. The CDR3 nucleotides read TGTGCCAGCAGCGCATCCGGGACTAGCGTAATCAATGAGCAGTTCTTC.

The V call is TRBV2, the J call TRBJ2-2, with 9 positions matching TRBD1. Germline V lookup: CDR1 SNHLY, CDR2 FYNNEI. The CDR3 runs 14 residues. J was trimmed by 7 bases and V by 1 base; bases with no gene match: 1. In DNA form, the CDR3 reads TGTGCCAGCAGTGAAGGACAGGGGGGCGGGGAGCTGTTTTTT. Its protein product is CASSEGQGGGELFF. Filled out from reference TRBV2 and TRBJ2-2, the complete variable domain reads EPEVTQTPSHQVTQMGQEVILRCVPISNHLYFYWYRQILGQKVEFLVSFYNNEISEKSEIFDDQFSVERPDGSNFTLKIRSTKLEDSAMYFCASSEGQGGGELFFGEGSRLTVL.

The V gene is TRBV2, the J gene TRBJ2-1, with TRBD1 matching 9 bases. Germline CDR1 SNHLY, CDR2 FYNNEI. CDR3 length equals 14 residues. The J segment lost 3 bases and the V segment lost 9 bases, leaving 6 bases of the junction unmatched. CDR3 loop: CARHAGQGYNEQFF. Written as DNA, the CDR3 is TGTGCCAGGCACGCGGGACAGGGCTACAATGAGCAGTTCTTC.